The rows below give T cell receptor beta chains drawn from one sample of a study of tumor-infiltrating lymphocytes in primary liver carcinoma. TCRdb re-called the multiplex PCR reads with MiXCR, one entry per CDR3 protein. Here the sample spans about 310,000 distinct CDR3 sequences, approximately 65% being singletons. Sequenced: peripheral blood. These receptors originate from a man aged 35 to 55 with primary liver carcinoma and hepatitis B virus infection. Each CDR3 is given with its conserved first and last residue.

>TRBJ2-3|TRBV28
CAIQRDPQDTQYF
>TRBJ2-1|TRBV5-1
CASSLVGGARQFF
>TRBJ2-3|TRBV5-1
CASRDGRASTDTQYF
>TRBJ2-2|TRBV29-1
CSVVFLGADTGELFF
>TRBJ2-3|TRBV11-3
CASSPVATYTQYF
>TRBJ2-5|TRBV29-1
CSVVGTGQETQYF
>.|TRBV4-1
CASSQTRGGDQPQYF
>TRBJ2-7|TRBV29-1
CSVVGVAESRHEQYF
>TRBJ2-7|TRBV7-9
CASSSQSDPAYEQYF
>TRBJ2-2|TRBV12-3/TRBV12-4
CASTQIGQGSRGELFF
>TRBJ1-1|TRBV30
CAWSMRFSGLGTEAFF
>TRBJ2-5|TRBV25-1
CASSAIQGQETQYF
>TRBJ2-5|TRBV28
CARLITYRGREETQYF
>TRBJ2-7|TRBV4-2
CASSQDRLAGGNSYEQYF
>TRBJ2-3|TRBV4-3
CASSRSPPGSGSTDAQYF
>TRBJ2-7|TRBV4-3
CTSSQDSGTGDEQYF
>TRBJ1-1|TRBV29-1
CSGSPTDTEAFF
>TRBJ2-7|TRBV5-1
CASSTSRGRSYEQYF
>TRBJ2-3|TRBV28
CATTTTVRDDTQYF
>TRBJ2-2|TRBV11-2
CACSVDTTNTGELFF
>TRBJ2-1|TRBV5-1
CASREDVYNEQFF
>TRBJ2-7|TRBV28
CASSRQGWNEQYF
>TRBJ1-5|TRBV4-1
CASSQERGRDNQPQHF
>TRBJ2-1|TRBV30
CVWRGFGLGGEQFF
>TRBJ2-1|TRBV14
CASSPRQYSEQFF
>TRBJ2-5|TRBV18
CASSRPGLAGGTGAQYF
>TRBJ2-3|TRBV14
CASCIPSTDTQYF
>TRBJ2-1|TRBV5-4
CASSQSRSSGVFNEQFF
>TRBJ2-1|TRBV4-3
CGSSLGQGINNEQFF
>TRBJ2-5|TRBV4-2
CASREVTGIGETQYF
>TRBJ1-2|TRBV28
CATCLGTGAHHGYTF
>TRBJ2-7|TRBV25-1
CASSEWEKSYEQYF
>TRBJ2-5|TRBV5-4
CASSTGTGVQETQYF
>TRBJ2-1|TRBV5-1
CASSLAGGNNEQFF
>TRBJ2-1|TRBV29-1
CSVQGWGGNEQFF
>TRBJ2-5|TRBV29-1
CSVTRGGLETQYF
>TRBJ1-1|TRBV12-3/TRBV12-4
CASSPRRGVVDTEAFF
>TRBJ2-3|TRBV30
CAWSVLLGGPTDTQYF
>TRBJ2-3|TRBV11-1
CASSLVGQERDTQYF
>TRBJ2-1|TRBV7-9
CASSSRGADNEQFF